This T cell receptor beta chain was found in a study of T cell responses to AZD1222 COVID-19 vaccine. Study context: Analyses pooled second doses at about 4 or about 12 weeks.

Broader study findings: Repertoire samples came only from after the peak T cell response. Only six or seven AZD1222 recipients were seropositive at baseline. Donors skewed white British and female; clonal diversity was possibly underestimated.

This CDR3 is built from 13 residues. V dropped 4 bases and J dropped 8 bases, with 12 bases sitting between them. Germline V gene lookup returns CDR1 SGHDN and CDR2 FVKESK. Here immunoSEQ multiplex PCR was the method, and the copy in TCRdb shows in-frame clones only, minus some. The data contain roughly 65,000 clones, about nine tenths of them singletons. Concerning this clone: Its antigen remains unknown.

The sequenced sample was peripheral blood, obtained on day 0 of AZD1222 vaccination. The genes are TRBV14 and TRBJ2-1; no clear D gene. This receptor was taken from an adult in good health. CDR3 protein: CASSLGSFDEQFF. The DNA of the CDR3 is TGTGCCAGCAGCCTCGGCAGCTTTGATGAGCAGTTCTTC.